This TCR beta chain is drawn from a study of OX40 agonist ivuxolimab in advanced cancers. Background on the study: The treatment was a fully human IgG2 OX40 agonist, ivuxolimab.

Germline V gives CDR1 SGHVS, CDR2 FNYEAQ. Trimming cost V 2 bases and J 3 bases, with 10 bases left between them. The CDR3 length is 14 residues. Produced via immunoSEQ multiplex PCR; TCRdb's table is partial and in-frame only. The table includes around 26,000 clones, approximately 91% detected once. The receptor was derived from an adult with an advanced solid tumor such as melanoma, head and neck, liver or kidney cancer. The sequences come from CD4+ or CD8+ T cells sorted from blood, collected in a trial of the OX40 agonist ivuxolimab. The genes are TRBV7-6 and TRBJ2-5; no clear D gene. The CDR3 DNA follows: TGTGCCAGCAGCTTACATGTGGGGAAAGAGACCCAGTACTTC. Encoded protein: CASSLHVGKETQYF.